Only a few counts were recorded for the clone carrying this T cell receptor beta chain. Trimming cost V 2 bases and J 2 bases; bases outside gene matches: 8. This CDR3 region has 16 residues. Germline V lookup: CDR1 MNHNS, CDR2 SASEGT. The data were taken from a study of blood T cell repertoires in COVID-19. Profiling relied on immunoSEQ multiplex PCR, and the TCRdb table lists in-frame clones only, not all of them. The sample includes approximately 80,000 clones, roughly 79% seen only once; the top ten take around 43%. This clonotype was obtained from a man older than 75 with acute or convalescent COVID-19. The chain combines TRBV6-1 with TRBJ1-2, with 7 nucleotides matching TRBD1. Input material: peripheral blood. CDR3 loop: CASSELGGAENYGYTF. The DNA of the CDR3 is TGTGCCAGCAGTGAACTAGGGGGCGCTGAAAACTATGGCTACACCTTC.